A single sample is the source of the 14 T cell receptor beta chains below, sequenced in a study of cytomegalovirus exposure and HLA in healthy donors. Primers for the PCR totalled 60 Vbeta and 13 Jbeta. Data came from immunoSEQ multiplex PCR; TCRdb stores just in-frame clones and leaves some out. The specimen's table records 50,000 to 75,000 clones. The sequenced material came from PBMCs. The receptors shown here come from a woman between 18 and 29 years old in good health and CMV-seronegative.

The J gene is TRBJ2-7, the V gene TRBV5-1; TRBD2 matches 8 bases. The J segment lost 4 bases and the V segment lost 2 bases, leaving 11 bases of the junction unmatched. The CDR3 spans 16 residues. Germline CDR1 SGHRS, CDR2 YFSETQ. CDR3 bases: TGCGCCAGCAGCTTTGGTAGCGGGGACCTGTGGTACGAGCAGTACTTC. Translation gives CASSFGSGDLWYEQYF.

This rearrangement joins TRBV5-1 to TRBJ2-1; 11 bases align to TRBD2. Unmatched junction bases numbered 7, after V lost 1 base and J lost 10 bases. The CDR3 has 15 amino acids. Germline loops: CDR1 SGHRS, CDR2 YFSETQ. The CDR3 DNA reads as TGCGCCAGCAGCTTGATAGCGGGAGGGCCCGGGGAGCAGTTCTTC. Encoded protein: CASSLIAGGPGEQFF.

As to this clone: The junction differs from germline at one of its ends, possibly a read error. CDR3 amino acids: CSARGAPFLF. For the CDR3, the DNA is TGCAGTGCTAGAGGGGCTCCATTTCTTTTT. The gene calls are TRBV20-1 and TRBJ1-4; D is unclear. The CDR3 sequence is 10 residues long. The germline V gene has CDR1 DFQATT and CDR2 SNEGSKA (reference sequence).

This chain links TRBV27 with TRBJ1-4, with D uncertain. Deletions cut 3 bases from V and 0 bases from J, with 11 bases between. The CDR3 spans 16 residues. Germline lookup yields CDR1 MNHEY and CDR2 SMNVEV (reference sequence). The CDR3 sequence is CASSLGGPATNEKLFF. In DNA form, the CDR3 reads TGTGCCAGCAGTTTGGGAGGCCCCGCAACTAATGAAAAACTGTTTTTT.

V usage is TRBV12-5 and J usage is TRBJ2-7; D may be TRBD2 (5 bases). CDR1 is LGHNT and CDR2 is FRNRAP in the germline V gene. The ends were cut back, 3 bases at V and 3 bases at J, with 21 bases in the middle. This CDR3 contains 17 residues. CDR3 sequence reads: CASGLGGGGRVGYEQYF. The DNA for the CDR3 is TGTGCTAGTGGTTTAGGTGGAGGAGGCAGAGTGGGCTACGAGCAGTACTTC.

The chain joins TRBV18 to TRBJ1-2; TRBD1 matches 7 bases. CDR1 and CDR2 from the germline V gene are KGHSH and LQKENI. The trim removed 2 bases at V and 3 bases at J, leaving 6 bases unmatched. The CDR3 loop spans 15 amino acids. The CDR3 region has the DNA TGTGCCAGCTCACCAGATTGGGACAGATACTATGGCTACACCTTC. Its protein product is CASSPDWDRYYGYTF.

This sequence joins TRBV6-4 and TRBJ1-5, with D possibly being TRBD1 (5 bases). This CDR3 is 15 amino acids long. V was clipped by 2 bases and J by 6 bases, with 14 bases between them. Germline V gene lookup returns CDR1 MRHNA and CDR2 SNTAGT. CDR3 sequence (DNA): TGTGCCAGCAGTGACGGCCCAGGGTGGAGTCAGCCCCAGCATTTT. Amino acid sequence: CASSDGPGWSQPQHF.

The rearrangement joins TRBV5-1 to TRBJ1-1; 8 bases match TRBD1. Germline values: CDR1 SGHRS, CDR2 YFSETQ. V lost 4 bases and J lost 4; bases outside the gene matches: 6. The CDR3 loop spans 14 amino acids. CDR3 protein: CASSLSTGGTEAFF. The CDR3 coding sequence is TGCGCCAGCAGCCTGTCAACAGGGGGCACTGAAGCTTTCTTT. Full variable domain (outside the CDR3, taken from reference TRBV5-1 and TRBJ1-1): KAGVTQTPRYLIKTRGQQVTLSCSPISGHRSVSWYQQTPGQGLQFLFEYFSETQRNKGNFPGRFSGRQFSNSRSEMNVSTLELGDSALYLCASSLSTGGTEAFFGQGTRLTVV.

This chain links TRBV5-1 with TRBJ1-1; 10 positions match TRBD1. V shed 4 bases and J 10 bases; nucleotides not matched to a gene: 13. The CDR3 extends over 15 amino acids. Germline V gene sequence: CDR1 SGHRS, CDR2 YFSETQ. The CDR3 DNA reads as TGCGCCAGCAGCGGGCGCGGGACAGGGGAAGTAGGAGCTTTCTTT. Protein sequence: CASSGRGTGEVGAFF.

CDR3 protein: CASSLGFRAGREYGYTF. In DNA, the CDR3 is TGTGCCAGCAGCTTAGGGTTCCGTGCGGGTAGGGAATATGGCTACACCTTC. This chain connects TRBV7-8 to TRBJ1-2; D remains unclear. The CDR3 is 17 residues long. Germline CDR1 is SGHVS and CDR2 is FQNEAQ. Trimming stripped 1 base from V and 5 bases from J, with 20 bases between.

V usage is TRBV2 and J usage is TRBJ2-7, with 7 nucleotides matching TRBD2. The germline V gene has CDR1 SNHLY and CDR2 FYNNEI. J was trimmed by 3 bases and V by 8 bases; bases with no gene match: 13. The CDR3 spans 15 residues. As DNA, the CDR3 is TGTGCCAGCTCGGTGGGGGTAGCGGGTCTCTACGAGCAGTACTTC. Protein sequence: CASSVGVAGLYEQYF.

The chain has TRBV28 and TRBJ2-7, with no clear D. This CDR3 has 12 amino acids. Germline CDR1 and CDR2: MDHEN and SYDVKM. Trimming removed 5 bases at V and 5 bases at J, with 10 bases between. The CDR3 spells CASSLATDEQYF. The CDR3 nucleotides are TGTGCCAGCAGTCTTGCAACGGACGAGCAGTACTTC. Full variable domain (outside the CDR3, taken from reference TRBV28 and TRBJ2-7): DVKVTQSSRYLVKRTGEKVFLECVQDMDHENMFWYRQDPGLGLRLIYFSYDVKMKEKGDIPEGYSVSREKKERFSLILESASTNQTSMYLCASSLATDEQYFGPGTRLTVT.

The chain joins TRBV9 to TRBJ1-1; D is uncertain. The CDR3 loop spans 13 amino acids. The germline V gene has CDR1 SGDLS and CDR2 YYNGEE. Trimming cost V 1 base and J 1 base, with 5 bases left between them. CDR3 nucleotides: TGTGCCAGCAGCGTATCAGGGAACACTGAAGCTTTCTTT. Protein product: CASSVSGNTEAFF.

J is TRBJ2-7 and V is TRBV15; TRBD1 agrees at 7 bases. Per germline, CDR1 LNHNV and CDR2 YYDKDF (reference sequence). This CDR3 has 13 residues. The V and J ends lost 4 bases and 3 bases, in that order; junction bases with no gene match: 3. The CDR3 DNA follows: TGTGCCACCAGCACCCGGACAGGCTACGAGCAGTACTTC. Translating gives CATSTRTGYEQYF.